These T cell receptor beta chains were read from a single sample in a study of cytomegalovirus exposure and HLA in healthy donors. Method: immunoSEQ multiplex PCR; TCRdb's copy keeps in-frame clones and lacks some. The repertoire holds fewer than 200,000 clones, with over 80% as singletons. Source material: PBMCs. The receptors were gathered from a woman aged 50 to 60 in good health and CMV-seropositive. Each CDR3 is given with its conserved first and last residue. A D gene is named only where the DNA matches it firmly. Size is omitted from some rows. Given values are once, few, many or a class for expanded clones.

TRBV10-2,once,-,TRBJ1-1,CASSQTDLNTEAFF,TGCGCCAGCAGCCAGACAGACTTGAACACTGAAGCTTTCTTT
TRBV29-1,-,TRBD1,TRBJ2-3,CSVGLTGQADTQYF,TGCAGCGTGGGGTTGACAGGGCAAGCAGATACGCAGTATTTT
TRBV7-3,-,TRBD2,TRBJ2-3,CASSLAGGPSPDTQYF,TGTGCCAGCAGCTTAGCGGGAGGGCCGTCCCCAGATACGCAGTATTTT
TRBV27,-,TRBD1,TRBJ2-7,CASSTYLRDRDYEQYF,TGTGCCAGCAGCACATATCTCCGGGACAGGGACTACGAGCAGTACTTC
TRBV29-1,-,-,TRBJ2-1,CSVPQSASSYNEQFF,TGCAGCGTCCCCCAATCCGCCAGCTCCTACAATGAGCAGTTCTTC
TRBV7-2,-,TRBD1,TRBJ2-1,CASSWTGGDNEQFF,TGTGCCAGCAGCTGGACAGGGGGGGACAATGAGCAGTTCTTC
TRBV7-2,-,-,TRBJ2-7,CASSSRGTAGVSSYEQYF,TGTGCCAGCAGCTCCCGAGGAACAGCAGGGGTGAGCTCCTACGAGCAGTACTTC
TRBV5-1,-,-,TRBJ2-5,CASSLVPTSTGMGETQYF,TGCGCCAGCAGCTTGGTGCCCACGTCAACAGGGATGGGTGAGACCCAGTACTTC
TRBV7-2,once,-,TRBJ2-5,CASSPRGGGGEETQYF,TGTGCCAGCAGCCCTCGGGGAGGAGGCGGGGAAGAGACCCAGTACTTC
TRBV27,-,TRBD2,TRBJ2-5,CASSLYGGAGLQETQYF,TGTGCCAGCAGTTTATACGGGGGGGCAGGTCTTCAAGAGACCCAGTACTTC
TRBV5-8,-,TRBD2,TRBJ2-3,CASSFRASGRALGTDTQYF,TGTGCCAGCAGCTTTAGAGCGAGCGGGAGGGCCTTGGGTACAGATACGCAGTATTTT
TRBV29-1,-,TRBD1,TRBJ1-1,CSVEGQVNTEAFF,TGCAGCGTTGAGGGACAGGTGAACACTGAAGCTTTCTTT
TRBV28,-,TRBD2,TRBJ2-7,CASRQRAGARAEQYF,TGTGCCAGCAGGCAACGGGCGGGAGCGCGTGCCGAGCAGTACTTC
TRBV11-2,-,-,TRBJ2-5,CASSLVQQETQYF,TGTGCCAGCAGCTTAGTCCAGCAAGAGACCCAGTACTTC
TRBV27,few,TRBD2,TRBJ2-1,CASSPALAGVGNEQFF,TGTGCCAGCAGCCCCGCTCTCGCGGGAGTCGGAAATGAGCAGTTCTTC
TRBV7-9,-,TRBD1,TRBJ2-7,CAGSPTGQGAYEQYF,TGTGCCGGCAGCCCTACGGGACAGGGGGCATACGAGCAGTACTTC
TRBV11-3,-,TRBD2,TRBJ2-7,CASSSRGGEQYF,TGTGCCAGCAGCTCCCGGGGGGGCGAGCAGTACTTC
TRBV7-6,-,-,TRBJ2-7,CASSLREEQYF,TGTGCCAGCAGCTTAAGAGAGGAGCAGTACTTC
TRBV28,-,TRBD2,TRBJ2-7,CASTPHSGSSYEQYF,TGTGCCAGCACCCCCCATAGCGGGTCATCCTACGAGCAGTACTTC
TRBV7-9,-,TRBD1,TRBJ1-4,CAIARGQGLFF,TGTGCCATCGCTAGGGGGCAGGGACTGTTTTTT
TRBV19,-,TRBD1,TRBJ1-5,CASSIDPGGDQPQHF,TGTGCCAGTAGTATAGATCCAGGGGGCGATCAGCCCCAGCATTTT
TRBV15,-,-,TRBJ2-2,CATSRDRLTGELFF,TGTGCCACCAGCAGAGACAGGTTGACCGGGGAGCTGTTTTTT
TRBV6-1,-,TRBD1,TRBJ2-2,CASSQQGSSGELFF,TGTGCCAGCAGTCAACAGGGGTCCTCCGGGGAGCTGTTTTTT
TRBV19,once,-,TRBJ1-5,CASAPNSDRNQPQHF,TGTGCCAGCGCCCCTAATTCAGACAGGAACCAGCCCCAGCATTTT
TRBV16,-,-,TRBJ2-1,CASSQVGREAEQFF,TGTGCCAGCAGCCAAGTGGGGAGAGAAGCTGAGCAGTTCTTC
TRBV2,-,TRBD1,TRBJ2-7,CASRDSYEQYF,TGTGCCAGCCGGGACAGCTACGAGCAGTACTTC
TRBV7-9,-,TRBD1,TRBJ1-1,CSTRDRGTEAFF,TGTTCCACCCGGGACAGGGGCACTGAAGCTTTCTTT